These 14 T cell receptor beta chains originate from one sample sequenced in a study of technical replicates of blood from a handful of donors. TCRdb's table, derived via immunoSEQ multiplex PCR, lists solely in-frame clones and lacks some. In the table there are 60,000 to 85,000 clones, roughly 96% of which are singletons. Sequenced material: T cells isolated from PBMCs. The source of these receptors is a human donor in good health.

The chain employs TRBV10-1 and TRBJ1-1; tentative D call: TRBD1 (6 bases). V lost 5 bases and J 4 bases, leaving 14 bases between the germline ends. The germline V gene has CDR1 WNHNN and CDR2 SYGVQD (reference sequence). The CDR3 contains 14 residues. The CDR3 region has the DNA TGCGCCAGCAGTTTCAGACAGGATCCCACTGAAGCTTTCTTT. This codes for CASSFRQDPTEAFF.

This rearrangement joins TRBV6-1 to TRBJ2-7, with 8 bases lining up with TRBD2. This CDR3 region has 15 residues. V lost 6 bases to trimming and J lost 6 bases; unmatched junction nucleotides: 13. In germline, CDR1 is MNHNS, CDR2 SASEGT. CDR3 residues: CASRRGLLAGSEQYF. DNA of the CDR3: TGTGCCAGCAGGAGGGGCCTTCTAGCGGGTAGCGAGCAGTACTTC.

The chain is built from TRBV13 and TRBJ2-5; TRBD1 matches 9 bases. The CDR3 loop spans 17 amino acids. V trimming: 4 bases; J trimming: 4 bases; junction bases outside the gene matches: 13. Looked up from germline, CDR1 is PRHDT and CDR2 is FYEKMQ (reference sequence). CDR3 nucleotides: TGTGCCAGCAGCTCCGCATCGGACAGGGGTAGTGCAGAGACCCAGTACTTC. Translation: CASSSASDRGSAETQYF. The full variable domain, in which reference TRBV13 and TRBJ2-5 provide the parts outside the CDR3, is AAGVIQSPRHLIKEKRETATLKCYPIPRHDTVYWYQQGPGQDPQFLISFYEKMQSDKGSIPDRFSAQQFSDYHSELNMSSLELGDSALYFCASSSASDRGSAETQYFGPGTRLLVL.

The rearrangement links TRBV18 to TRBJ2-1; D not certain. Germline CDR1 reads KGHSH; CDR2 reads LQKENI. The length of the CDR3 is 13 residues. Trimming removed 3 bases at V and 7 bases at J, with 10 bases between. CDR3 residues: CASSPLVSNEQFF. CDR3 DNA: TGTGCCAGCTCACCCTTAGTTAGTAATGAGCAGTTCTTC.

Only one count was recorded for this clone. The CDR3 coding sequence is TGTGCCAGCAGCGAGACTAGCGGGAGTCAAGAGACCCAGTACTTC. Translating it yields CASSETSGSQETQYF. The rearrangement links TRBV7-9 to TRBJ2-5; 12 positions match TRBD2. This CDR3 contains 15 residues. Unmatched junction bases numbered 3, after V lost 5 bases and J lost 2 bases. Germline lookup yields CDR1 SEHNR and CDR2 FQNEAQ (reference sequence).

The chain carries TRBV25-1 and TRBJ2-7; 9 bases are a match to TRBD1. With 5 bases clipped from V and 1 base from J, the junction kept 12 bases outside the gene matches. CDR1 and CDR2 from the germline V gene are MGHDK and SYGVNS. CDR3 length: 17 amino acids. The DNA for the CDR3 is TGTGCCAGCAGTTCAGAGCTCGGACAGGGGCGATCCTACGAGCAGTACTTC. It encodes CASSSELGQGRSYEQYF.

The table lists this clone with a count of one. The V call is TRBV2, the J call TRBJ1-1; 8 bases agree with TRBD1. The CDR3 covers 13 residues. Trimming at V came to 10 bases and at J to 1 base, leaving 5 bases not matched to a gene. Germline V lookup: CDR1 SNHLY, CDR2 FYNNEI. CDR3 sequence reads: CATGQGENTEAFF. CDR3 nucleotides: TGTGCCACAGGACAGGGCGAGAACACTGAAGCTTTCTTT.

The CDR3, as DNA: TGTGCCAGCACCCAGACAGGGGTGTTAGATACGCAGTATTTT. Its protein is CASTQTGVLDTQYF. This chain uses TRBV5-4 with TRBJ2-3, with 8 bases aligning to TRBD1. After removal of 6 bases from V and 5 bases from J, the junction contained 8 bases not matched to a gene. CDR1 is SGHNT, CDR2 YYREEE, per germline (reference sequence). The CDR3 sequence is 14 residues long. The variable domain in full, with the rest retrieved from reference TRBV5-4 and TRBJ2-3, is ETGVTQSPTHLIKTRGQQVTLRCSSQSGHNTVSWYQQALGQGPQFIFQYYREEENGRGNFPPRFSGLQFPNYSSELNVNALELDDSALYLCASTQTGVLDTQYFGPGTRLTVL.

V is TRBV4-1 and J is TRBJ1-5; 7 nucleotides agree with TRBD1. V trimming: 4 bases; J trimming: 4 bases; junction bases outside the gene matches: 4. This CDR3 is built from 14 residues. CDR1 MGHRA and CDR2 YSYEKL come from the germline V gene. The CDR3 is CASSPGTANQPQHF. The CDR3 DNA is TGCGCCAGCAGCCCAGGGACAGCAAATCAGCCCCAGCATTTT.

This chain links TRBV5-4 with TRBJ2-1; TRBD2 matches 9 bases. The germline gives CDR1 SGHNT, CDR2 YYREEE (reference sequence). The CDR3 has 16 amino acids. Trimming at V came to 2 bases and at J to 4 bases, leaving 7 bases not matched to a gene. This CDR3 is CASSLGGTSSYNEQFF. The CDR3 region has the DNA TGTGCCAGCAGCTTAGGCGGGACTAGCTCATACAATGAGCAGTTCTTC.

The rearrangement links TRBV5-1 to TRBJ2-3, with D possibly TRBD2 on 6 matching bases. This CDR3 spans 16 amino acids. Germline loops: CDR1 SGHRS, CDR2 YFSETQ. V shed 0 bases and J shed 4 bases, with 15 bases lying between them. The CDR3 region is CASSLGGWRVADTQYF. The DNA of the CDR3 is TGCGCCAGCAGCTTGGGGGGTTGGAGGGTCGCAGATACGCAGTATTTT.

The chain recombines TRBV6-6 with TRBJ2-3; TRBD1 is a possible D gene (5 bases). Trimming stripped 1 base from V and 4 bases from J, with 12 bases between. The germline CDR1 and CDR2 sequences are MNHNY and SVGAGI (reference sequence). The CDR3 length is 15 residues. CDR3 sequence reads: CASSYLQVAADTQYF. DNA for the CDR3: TGTGCCAGCAGTTACTTACAGGTGGCTGCAGATACGCAGTATTTT.

The genes are TRBV4-1 and TRBJ2-7; TRBD1 might be the D (5 bases). Trimming pared 4 bases from V and 1 base from J, leaving 14 bases between. This CDR3 spans 15 amino acids. Per the germline V gene, CDR1 is MGHRA and CDR2 is YSYEKL. CDR3 in amino acids: CASSPGAGWSYEQYF. The CDR3 region has the DNA TGCGCCAGCAGCCCTGGGGCAGGGTGGTCCTACGAGCAGTACTTC.

The chain couples TRBV6-1 to TRBJ1-6; D not resolved. Germline V gene sequence: CDR1 MNHNS, CDR2 SASEGT. This CDR3 contains 14 residues. Trimming removed 7 bases from V and 9 bases from J, with 16 bases in between. CDR3: CASITLNSGSPLHF. CDR3 bases: TGTGCCAGCATTACCCTTAACAGCGGTTCACCCCTCCACTTT.